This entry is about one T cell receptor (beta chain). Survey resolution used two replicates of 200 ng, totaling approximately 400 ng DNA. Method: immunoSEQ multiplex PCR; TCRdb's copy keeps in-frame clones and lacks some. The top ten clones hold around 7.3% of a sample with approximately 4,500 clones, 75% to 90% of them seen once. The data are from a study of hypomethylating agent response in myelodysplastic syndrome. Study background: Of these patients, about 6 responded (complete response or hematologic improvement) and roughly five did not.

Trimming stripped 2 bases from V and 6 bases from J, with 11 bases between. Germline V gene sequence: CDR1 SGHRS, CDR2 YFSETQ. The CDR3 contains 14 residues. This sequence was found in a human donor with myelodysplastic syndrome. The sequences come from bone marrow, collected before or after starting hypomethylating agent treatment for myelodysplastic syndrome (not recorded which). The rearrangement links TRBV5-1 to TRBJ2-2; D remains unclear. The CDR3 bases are TGCGCCAGCAGCTTCCTCGACCGGTCCGGGGAGCTGTTTTTT. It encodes CASSFLDRSGELFF.